The rows below give T cell receptor beta chains drawn from one sample of a study of cytomegalovirus exposure and HLA in healthy donors. Profiled with immunoSEQ multiplex PCR; TCRdb holds only in-frame clones, not every one. The table includes 150,000 to 200,000 clones, 65% to 85% detected once. The sample was PBMCs. The source is a man between 40 and 49 years old in good health and CMV-seropositive. Both conserved end residues are part of each CDR3. Each record gives: V gene, D gene, CDR3 length, clone size, J gene, CDR3 protein, CDR3 DNA. D genes are given only for firm matches. The size entry is marked missing in some rows and otherwise reads once, few, many or a size class.

TRBV7-9	.	11	.	TRBJ2-2	CASSPSGELFF	TGTGCCAGCAGCCCTAGCGGGGAGCTGTTTTTT
TRBV5-1	TRBD1	16	.	TRBJ1-4	CASSYDRVATNEKLFF	TGCGCCAGCAGTTACGACAGGGTGGCAACTAATGAAAAACTGTTTTTT
TRBV5-1	.	14	.	TRBJ2-5	CASSPGQIQETQYF	TGCGCCAGCAGCCCGGGACAAATCCAAGAGACCCAGTACTTC
TRBV29-1	.	13	.	TRBJ1-2	CSVRGRADYGYTF	TGCAGCGTCCGGGGTAGGGCGGACTATGGCTACACCTTC
TRBV27	TRBD1	18	.	TRBJ2-2	CASSVYRGQGVDTGELFF	TGTGCCAGCAGTGTTTACAGAGGACAGGGGGTCGACACCGGGGAGCTGTTTTTT
TRBV25-1	.	15	.	TRBJ2-1	CASSNPRLGWDEQFF	TGTGCCAGCAGTAATCCTAGACTAGGCTGGGATGAGCAGTTCTTC
TRBV5-4	.	15	few	TRBJ2-3	CASSYKRSRADTQYF	TGTGCCAGCAGTTATAAGCGTAGTCGAGCAGATACGCAGTATTTT
TRBV4-3	.	13	.	TRBJ1-5	CASSQDGAAPQHF	TGCGCCAGCAGCCAAGATGGGGCCGCACCCCAGCATTTT
TRBV5-1	.	18	once	TRBJ1-1	CASKAGGGLRTPNTEAFF	TGCGCCAGCAAGGCGGGGGGGGGCCTACGTACCCCGAACACTGAAGCTTTCTTT
TRBV7-2	TRBD2	14	.	TRBJ2-7	CASSQGTRSGEQYF	TGTGCCAGCAGCCAAGGGACTAGATCAGGCGAGCAGTACTTC
TRBV13	TRBD2	17	.	TRBJ2-3	CASSPGTSGRGSDTQYF	TGTGCCAGCAGCCCCGGGACTAGCGGGAGGGGATCGGATACGCAGTATTTT
TRBV6-1	.	14	.	TRBJ1-2	CASSEGGGRNGYTF	TGTGCCAGCAGTGAGGGAGGGGGGAGGAATGGCTACACCTTC
TRBV7-7	TRBD2	14	few	TRBJ2-2	CASSRRLADGELFF	TGTGCCAGCAGCCGGCGACTAGCGGACGGAGAGCTGTTTTTT
TRBV5-1	.	15	.	TRBJ2-1	CASSLEGVGNNEQFF	TGCGCCAGCAGCTTGGAAGGGGTTGGTAACAATGAGCAGTTCTTC
TRBV6-5	.	14	.	TRBJ2-7	CASRPLDRLYEQYF	TGTGCCAGCAGGCCACTTGACAGACTCTACGAGCAGTACTTC
TRBV7-8	.	16	.	TRBJ2-7	CASSLGGPRISYEQYF	TGTGCCAGCAGCTTAGGGGGGCCGCGGATATCCTACGAGCAGTACTTC
TRBV7-8	TRBD1	16	.	TRBJ1-4	CASSKRDRSPNEKLFF	TGTGCCAGCAGCAAAAGGGACAGGAGCCCTAATGAAAAACTGTTTTTT
TRBV27	.	11	once	TRBJ2-3	CASSLTGTQYF	TGTGCCAGCAGTTTGACGGGGACGCAGTATTTT
TRBV9	.	14	.	TRBJ1-1	CASSRMGGDTEAFF	TGTGCCAGCAGCCGTATGGGAGGAGACACTGAAGCTTTCTTT
TRBV9	.	15	.	TRBJ1-1	CASSVGSRLGTEAFF	TGTGCCAGCAGCGTAGGATCCAGGTTGGGCACTGAAGCTTTCTTT
TRBV5-1	.	14	.	TRBJ1-3	CASSLAGVGNTIYF	TGCGCCAGCAGCTTGGCAGGGGTCGGAAACACCATATATTTT
TRBV5-6	TRBD1	17	.	TRBJ2-3	CASSLSGTGRRTDTQYF	TGTGCCAGCAGCTTGTCTGGGACAGGGAGGAGGACAGATACGCAGTATTTT
TRBV5-4	TRBD1	15	once	TRBJ1-4	CASSLGGQGGEKLFF	TGTGCCAGCAGCTTGGGAGGACAGGGGGGTGAAAAACTGTTTTTT
TRBV6-5	TRBD2	16	.	TRBJ2-1	CASSFLAGGPVDEQFF	TGTGCCAGCAGTTTTTTAGCGGGAGGGCCAGTCGATGAGCAGTTCTTC
TRBV29-1	.	10	once	TRBJ2-1	CSGGFNEQFF	TGCAGCGGTGGCTTTAATGAGCAGTTCTTC
TRBV6-4	TRBD2	16	.	TRBJ2-5	CASSPVRLAVQETQYF	TGTGCCAGCAGTCCAGTACGACTAGCGGTTCAAGAGACCCAGTACTTC
TRBV5-4	.	18	once	TRBJ2-1	CASSVGGARASSYNEQFF	TGTGCCAGCAGCGTTGGGGGGGCGCGGGCTAGCTCCTACAATGAGCAGTTCTTC
TRBV7-9	TRBD2	17	.	TRBJ2-3	CASSLRSSGRATDTQYF	TGTGCCAGCAGCTTACGATCGAGCGGGAGGGCAACAGATACGCAGTATTTT
TRBV4-1	.	13	.	TRBJ1-2	CASSHEGSGGYTF	TGCGCCAGCAGCCATGAGGGAAGCGGTGGCTACACCTTC
TRBV6-1	TRBD2	16	.	TRBJ2-3	CASSERTSGRFDTQYF	TGTGCCAGCAGTGAGAGGACTAGCGGGAGGTTTGATACGCAGTATTTT
TRBV28	.	12	.	TRBJ1-4	CASSLGSPKLFF	TGTGCCAGCAGTTTGGGCAGCCCGAAACTGTTTTTT
TRBV7-2	.	14	.	TRBJ2-7	CASSLYGGTYEQYF	TGTGCCAGCAGCTTATACGGCGGCACCTACGAGCAGTACTTC
TRBV5-1	TRBD1	14	.	TRBJ2-7	CASSLEDRGYEQYF	TGCGCCAGCAGCTTGGAAGACAGGGGATACGAGCAGTACTTC
TRBV7-2	TRBD1	15	.	TRBJ1-2	CASSPGQIPNYGYTF	TGTGCCAGCAGCCCGGGACAGATACCTAACTATGGCTACACCTTC
TRBV7-8	.	17	.	TRBJ1-5	CASSLGHRGQENQPQHF	TGTGCCAGCAGCTTAGGACATCGAGGACAAGAAAATCAGCCCCAGCATTTT
TRBV9	.	16	.	TRBJ1-2	CASSVGSRNANYGYTF	TGTGCCAGCAGCGTAGGATCCAGGAATGCTAACTATGGCTACACCTTC
TRBV6-5	TRBD2	15	.	TRBJ2-7	CASRTRGGIFYEQYF	TGTGCCAGCAGGACTCGGGGGGGGATATTCTACGAGCAGTACTTC
TRBV9	TRBD1	15	.	TRBJ2-5	CASSVSGTGGETQYF	TGTGCCAGCAGCGTTTCCGGGACAGGGGGAGAGACCCAGTACTTC
TRBV5-4	.	17	.	TRBJ1-1	CASTPGGPGEMNTEAFF	TGTGCCAGCACCCCCGGAGGTCCCGGCGAGATGAACACTGAAGCTTTCTTT
TRBV6-6	.	13	once	TRBJ2-1	CASSYGLQTEQFF	TGTGCCAGCAGTTACGGTTTACAGACTGAGCAGTTCTTC
TRBV29-1	.	13	.	TRBJ2-7	CSVDTGRTYEQYF	TGCAGCGTTGACACAGGACGGACCTACGAGCAGTACTTC
TRBV11-2	.	14	.	TRBJ2-5	CASSLVSGVETQYF	TGTGCCAGCAGCTTAGTCTCGGGGGTAGAGACCCAGTACTTC
TRBV11-2	TRBD2	18	few	TRBJ2-7	CASSLDLLAGGSTYEQYF	TGTGCCAGCAGCTTAGATCTATTAGCGGGAGGATCTACCTACGAGCAGTACTTC
TRBV19	.	13	.	TRBJ2-2	CASISTNTGELFF	TGTGCCAGTATAAGCACTAACACCGGGGAGCTGTTTTTT
TRBV4-2	TRBD2	18	few	TRBJ2-2	CASSQDSRTSANTGELFF	TGTGCCAGCAGCCAAGACAGTAGGACTAGCGCCAACACCGGGGAGCTGTTTTTT
TRBV5-4	.	12	.	TRBJ1-3	CASSFRGNTIYF	TGTGCCAGCAGCTTTAGAGGAAACACCATATATTTT
TRBV5-5	TRBD1	15	.	TRBJ1-2	CASSLGRDSLYGYTF	TGTGCCAGCAGCTTGGGCCGGGACAGCCTCTATGGCTACACCTTC
TRBV15	TRBD2	17	.	TRBJ2-1	CATRASSGRGDYNEQFF	TGTGCCACCAGGGCAAGTAGCGGGAGGGGAGATTACAATGAGCAGTTCTTC
TRBV27	TRBD2	23	.	TRBJ2-1	CASSLIVYRGLAGPETSYNEQFF	TGTGCCAGCAGTTTAATTGTTTATAGGGGACTAGCGGGACCGGAAACCTCGTACAATGAGCAGTTCTTC
TRBV7-3	TRBD2	15	.	TRBJ2-1	CASSLLGTNYNEQFF	TGTGCCAGCAGCTTACTTGGGACTAACTACAATGAGCAGTTCTTC
TRBV7-7	TRBD2	17	.	TRBJ2-5	CASSSSRKISGTETQYF	TGTGCCAGCAGCAGTTCTCGTAAGATTAGCGGGACTGAGACCCAGTACTTC
TRBV6-1	TRBD2	18	.	TRBJ2-3	CASSAASGGFTSTDTQYF	TGTGCCAGCAGTGCCGCTAGCGGGGGGTTTACTAGCACAGATACGCAGTATTTT
TRBV2	TRBD2	14	.	TRBJ2-1	CASSERLAGGKQFF	TGTGCCAGCAGTGAAAGACTAGCGGGAGGCAAGCAGTTCTTC
TRBV9	.	14	.	TRBJ2-1	CASSAGTQYNEQFF	TGTGCCAGCAGCGCCGGGACTCAATACAATGAGCAGTTCTTC